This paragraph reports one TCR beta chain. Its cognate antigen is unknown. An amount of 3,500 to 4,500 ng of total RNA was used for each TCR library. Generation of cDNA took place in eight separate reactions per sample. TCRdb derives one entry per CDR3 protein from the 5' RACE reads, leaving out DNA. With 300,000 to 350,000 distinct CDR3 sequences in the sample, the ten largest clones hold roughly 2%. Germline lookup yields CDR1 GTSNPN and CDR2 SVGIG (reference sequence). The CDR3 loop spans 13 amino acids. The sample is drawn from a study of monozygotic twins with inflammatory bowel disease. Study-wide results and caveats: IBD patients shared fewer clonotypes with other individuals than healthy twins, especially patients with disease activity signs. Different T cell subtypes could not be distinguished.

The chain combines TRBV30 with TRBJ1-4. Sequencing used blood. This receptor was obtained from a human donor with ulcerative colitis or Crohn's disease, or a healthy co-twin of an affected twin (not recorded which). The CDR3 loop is CAWSVIEAKKLFF.